The present T cell receptor (beta chain) was sequenced within a study of blood T cell repertoires in COVID-19. This clone has a single count. Authors' methods: For nucleated cells, counts were estimated from reference gene primer amplification. The method was immunoSEQ multiplex PCR; TCRdb's version includes in-frame clones alone and lacks a portion of them. The V and J calls and clone size were taken over from that table, and D and trimming were inferred from the DNA. The sample records approximately 200,000 clones, about 85% being singletons. V lost 5 bases and J 4 bases, leaving 17 bases between the germline ends. The CDR3 is 15 residues long. CDR1 and CDR2 (germline): MNHEY, SVGAGI.

Sequenced sample: peripheral blood. This TCR came from a man between 25 and 39 years old with acute or convalescent COVID-19. The J gene is TRBJ1-2, the V gene TRBV6-5; the D gene is possibly TRBD1 (6 bases). CDR3: CASSRQKQGVYGYTF. The CDR3 nucleotides read TGTGCCAGCAGTAGACAGAAACAGGGAGTCTATGGCTACACCTTC.